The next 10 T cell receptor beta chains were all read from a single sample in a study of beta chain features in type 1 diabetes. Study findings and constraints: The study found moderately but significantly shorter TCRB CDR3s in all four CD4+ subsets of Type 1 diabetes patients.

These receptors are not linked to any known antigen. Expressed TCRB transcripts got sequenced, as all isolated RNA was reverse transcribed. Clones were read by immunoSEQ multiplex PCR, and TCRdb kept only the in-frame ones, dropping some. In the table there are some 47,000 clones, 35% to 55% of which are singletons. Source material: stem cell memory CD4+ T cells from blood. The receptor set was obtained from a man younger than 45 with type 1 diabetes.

The chain's CDR3 is CASTGEGDGYTF. DNA for the CDR3: TGTGCCAGCACGGGGGAAGGGGATGGCTACACCTTC. V gene TRBV2 combines with J gene TRBJ1-2; possibly TRBD1 for D (5 bases). Trimming cost V 7 bases and J 6 bases, with 12 bases left between them. There are 12 residues in the CDR3. Germline loops: CDR1 SNHLY, CDR2 FYNNEI.

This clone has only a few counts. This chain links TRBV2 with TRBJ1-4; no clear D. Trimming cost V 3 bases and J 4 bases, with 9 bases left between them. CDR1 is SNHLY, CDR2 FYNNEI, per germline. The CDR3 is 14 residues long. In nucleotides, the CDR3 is TGTGCCAGCAGTGATTGGCAGGATAATGAAAAACTGTTTTTT. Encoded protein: CASSDWQDNEKLFF.

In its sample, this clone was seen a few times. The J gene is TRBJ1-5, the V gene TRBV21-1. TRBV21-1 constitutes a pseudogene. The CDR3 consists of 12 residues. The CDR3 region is CASIFRNQPQHF. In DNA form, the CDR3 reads TGTGCCAGCATCTTTCGCAATCAGCCCCAGCATTTT.

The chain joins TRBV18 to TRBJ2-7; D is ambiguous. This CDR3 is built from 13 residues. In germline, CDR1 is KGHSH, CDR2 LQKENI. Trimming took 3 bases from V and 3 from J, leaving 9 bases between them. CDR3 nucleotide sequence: TGTGCCAGCTCACCGGCCACAGACTACGAGCAGTACTTC. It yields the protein CASSPATDYEQYF.

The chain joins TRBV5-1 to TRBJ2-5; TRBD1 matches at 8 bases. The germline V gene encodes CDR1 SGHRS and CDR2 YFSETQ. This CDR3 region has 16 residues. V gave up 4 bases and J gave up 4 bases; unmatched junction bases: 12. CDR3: CASSTSGGARRETQYF. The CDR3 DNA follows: TGCGCCAGCAGCACCTCAGGGGGCGCGAGGCGAGAGACCCAGTACTTC.

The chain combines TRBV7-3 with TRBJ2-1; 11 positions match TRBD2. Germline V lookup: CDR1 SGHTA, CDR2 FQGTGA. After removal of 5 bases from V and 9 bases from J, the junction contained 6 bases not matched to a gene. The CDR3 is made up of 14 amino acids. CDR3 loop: CASSIAGGPGEQFF. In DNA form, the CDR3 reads TGTGCCAGCAGCATAGCGGGAGGGCCGGGTGAGCAGTTCTTC.

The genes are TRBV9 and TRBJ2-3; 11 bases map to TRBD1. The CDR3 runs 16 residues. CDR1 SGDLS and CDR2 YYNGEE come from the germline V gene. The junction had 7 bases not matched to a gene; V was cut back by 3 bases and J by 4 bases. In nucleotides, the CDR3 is TGTGCCAGCAGCGCTAGCGGACAGGGGGCTGCAGATACGCAGTATTTT. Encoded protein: CASSASGQGAADTQYF.

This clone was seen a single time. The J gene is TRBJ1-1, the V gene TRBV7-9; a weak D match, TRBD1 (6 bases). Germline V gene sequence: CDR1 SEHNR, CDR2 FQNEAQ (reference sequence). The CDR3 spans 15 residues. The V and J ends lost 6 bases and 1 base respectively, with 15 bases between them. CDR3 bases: TGTGCCAGCAGGCGATCAGGGGCGTCGAACACTGAAGCTTTCTTT. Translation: CASRRSGASNTEAFF. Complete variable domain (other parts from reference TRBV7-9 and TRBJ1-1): DTGVSQNPRHKITKRGQNVTFRCDPISEHNRLYWYRQTLGQGPEFLTYFQNEAQLEKSRLLSDRFSAERPKGSFSTLEIQRTEQGDSAMYLCASRRSGASNTEAFFGQGTRLTVV.

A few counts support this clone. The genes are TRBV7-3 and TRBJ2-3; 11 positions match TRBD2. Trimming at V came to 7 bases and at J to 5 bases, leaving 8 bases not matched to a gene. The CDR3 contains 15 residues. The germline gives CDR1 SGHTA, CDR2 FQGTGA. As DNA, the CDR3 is TGTGCCAGCACGGTAGCGGGAGGGCCTCAAGATACGCAGTATTTT. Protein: CASTVAGGPQDTQYF.

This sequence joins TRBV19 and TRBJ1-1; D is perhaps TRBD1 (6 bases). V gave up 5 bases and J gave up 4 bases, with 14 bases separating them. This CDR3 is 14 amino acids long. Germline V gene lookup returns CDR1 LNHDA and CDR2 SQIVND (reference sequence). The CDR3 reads CASSGRQESTEAFF. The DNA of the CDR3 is TGTGCCAGTAGTGGACGACAGGAGAGCACTGAAGCTTTCTTT.